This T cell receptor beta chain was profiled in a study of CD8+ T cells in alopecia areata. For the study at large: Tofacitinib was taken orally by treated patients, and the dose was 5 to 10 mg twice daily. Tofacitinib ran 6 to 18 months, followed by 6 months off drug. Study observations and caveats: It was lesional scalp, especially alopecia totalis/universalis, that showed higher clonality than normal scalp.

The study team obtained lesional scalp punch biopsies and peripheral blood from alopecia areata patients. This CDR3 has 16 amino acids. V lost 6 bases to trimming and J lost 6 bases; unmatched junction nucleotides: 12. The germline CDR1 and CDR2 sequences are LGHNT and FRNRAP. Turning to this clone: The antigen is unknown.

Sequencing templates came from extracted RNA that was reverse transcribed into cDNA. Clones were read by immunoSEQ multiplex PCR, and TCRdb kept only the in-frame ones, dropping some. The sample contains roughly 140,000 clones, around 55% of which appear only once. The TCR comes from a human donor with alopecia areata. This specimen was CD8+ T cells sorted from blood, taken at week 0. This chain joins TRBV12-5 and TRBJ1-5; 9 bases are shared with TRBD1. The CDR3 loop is CASGGDRERVGQPQHF. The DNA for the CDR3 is TGTGCTAGTGGGGGGGACAGGGAAAGGGTCGGTCAGCCCCAGCATTTT.